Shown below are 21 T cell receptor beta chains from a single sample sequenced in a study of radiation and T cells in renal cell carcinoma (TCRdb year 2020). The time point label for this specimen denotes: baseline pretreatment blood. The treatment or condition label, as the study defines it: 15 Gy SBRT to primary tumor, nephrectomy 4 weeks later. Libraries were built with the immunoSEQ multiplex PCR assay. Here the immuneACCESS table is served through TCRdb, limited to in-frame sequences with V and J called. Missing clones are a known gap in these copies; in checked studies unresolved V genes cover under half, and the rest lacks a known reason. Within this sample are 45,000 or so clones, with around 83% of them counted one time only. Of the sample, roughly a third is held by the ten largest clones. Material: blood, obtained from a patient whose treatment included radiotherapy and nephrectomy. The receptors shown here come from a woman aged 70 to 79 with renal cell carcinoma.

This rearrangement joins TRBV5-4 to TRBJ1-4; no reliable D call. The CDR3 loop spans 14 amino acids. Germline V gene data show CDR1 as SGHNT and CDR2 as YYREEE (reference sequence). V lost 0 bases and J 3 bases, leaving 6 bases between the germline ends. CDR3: CASSLGLANEKLFF. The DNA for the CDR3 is TGTGCCAGCAGCTTGGGGCTCGCTAATGAAAAACTGTTTTTT.

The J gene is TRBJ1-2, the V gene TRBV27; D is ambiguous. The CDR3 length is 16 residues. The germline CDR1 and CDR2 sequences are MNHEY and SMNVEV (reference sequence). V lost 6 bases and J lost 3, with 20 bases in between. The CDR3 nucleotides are TGTGCCAGCAGCCAACAAGGTGTCGGGGTGGACTATGGCTACACCTTC. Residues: CASSQQGVGVDYGYTF.

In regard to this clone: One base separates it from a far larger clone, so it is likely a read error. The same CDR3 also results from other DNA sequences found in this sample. The CDR3: CASSIGSGNTEAFF. The CDR3, as DNA: TGTGCCAGTAGTATCGGTTCCGGGAACACTGAGGCTTTCTTT. V is TRBV19 and J is TRBJ1-1; D gene uncertain. The CDR3 is 14 residues long. Germline loops: CDR1 LNHDA, CDR2 SQIVND (reference sequence).

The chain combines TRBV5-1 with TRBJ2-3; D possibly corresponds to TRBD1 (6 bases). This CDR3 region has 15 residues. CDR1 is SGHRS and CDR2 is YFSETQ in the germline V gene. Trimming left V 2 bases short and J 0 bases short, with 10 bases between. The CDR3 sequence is CASSFLGASTDTQYF. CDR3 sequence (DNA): TGCGCCAGCAGCTTCCTGGGGGCTAGCACAGATACGCAGTATTTT.

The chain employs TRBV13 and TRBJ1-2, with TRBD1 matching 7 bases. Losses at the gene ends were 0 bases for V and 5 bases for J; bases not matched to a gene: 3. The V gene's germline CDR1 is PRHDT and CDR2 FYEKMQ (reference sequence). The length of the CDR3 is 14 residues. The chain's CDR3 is CASSLGQGDYGYTF. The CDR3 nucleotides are TGTGCCAGCAGCTTAGGGCAGGGGGATTATGGCTACACCTTC.

CDR3 in DNA: TGTGCCAGCAGGGGGGACAGGTACAATGAGCAGTTCTTC. Translating gives CASRGDRYNEQFF. The rearrangement joins TRBV2 to TRBJ2-1; 8 nucleotides align to TRBD1. Per germline, CDR1 SNHLY and CDR2 FYNNEI. J lost 4 bases, V lost 6 bases, and 2 bases had no gene match. The CDR3 length is 13 residues.

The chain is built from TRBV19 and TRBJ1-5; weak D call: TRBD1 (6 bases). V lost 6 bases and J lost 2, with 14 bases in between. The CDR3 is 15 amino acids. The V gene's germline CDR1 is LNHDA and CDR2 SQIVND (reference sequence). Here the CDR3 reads CASRPEGGGNQPQHF. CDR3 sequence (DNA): TGTGCCAGTAGACCAGAGGGGGGTGGCAATCAGCCCCAGCATTTT.

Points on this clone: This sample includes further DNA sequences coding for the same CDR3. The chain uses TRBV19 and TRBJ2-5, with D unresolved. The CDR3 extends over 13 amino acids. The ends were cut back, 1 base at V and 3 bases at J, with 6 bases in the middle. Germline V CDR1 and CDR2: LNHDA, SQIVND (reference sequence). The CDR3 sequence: CASSIGEEETQYF. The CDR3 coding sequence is TGTGCCAGTAGTATAGGTGAGGAAGAGACCCAGTACTTC.

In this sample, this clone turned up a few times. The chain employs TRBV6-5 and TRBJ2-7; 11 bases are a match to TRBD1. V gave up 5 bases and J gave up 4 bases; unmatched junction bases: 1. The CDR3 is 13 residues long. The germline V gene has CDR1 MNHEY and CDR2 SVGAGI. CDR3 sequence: CASSGTGGYEQYF. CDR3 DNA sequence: TGTGCCAGCAGTGGGACAGGGGGATACGAGCAGTACTTC.

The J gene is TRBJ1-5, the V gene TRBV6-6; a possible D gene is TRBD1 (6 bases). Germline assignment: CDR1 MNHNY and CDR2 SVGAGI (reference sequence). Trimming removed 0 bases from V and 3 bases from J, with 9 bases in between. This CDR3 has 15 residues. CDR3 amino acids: CASSYSAGVNQPQHF. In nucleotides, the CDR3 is TGTGCCAGCAGTTACTCGGCAGGGGTCAATCAGCCCCAGCATTTT.

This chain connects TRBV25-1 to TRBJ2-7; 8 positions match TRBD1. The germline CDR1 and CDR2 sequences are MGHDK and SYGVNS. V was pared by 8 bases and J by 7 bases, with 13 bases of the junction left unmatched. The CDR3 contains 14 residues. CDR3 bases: TGTGCCAGCGAGAGAGCAGGGGGCTTGGGGGAGCAGTACTTC. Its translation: CASERAGGLGEQYF.

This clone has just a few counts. Here the CDR3 reads CASSQDLSPGYSYEQYF. The CDR3 nucleotides read TGTGCCAGCAGCCAAGATCTTAGCCCAGGGTACTCCTACGAGCAGTACTTC. The chain links TRBV14 to TRBJ2-7, with D tentatively TRBD1 (5 bases). The CDR3 is made up of 17 amino acids. Germline V gene data show CDR1 as SGHDN and CDR2 as FVKESK. V dropped 0 bases and J dropped 0 bases, with 15 bases sitting between them. Full variable domain (missing parts from reference TRBV14 and TRBJ2-7): EAGVTQFPSHSVIEKGQTVTLRCDPISGHDNLYWYRRVMGKEIKFLLHFVKESKQDESGMPNNRFLAERTGGTYSTLKVQPAELEDSGVYFCASSQDLSPGYSYEQYFGPGTRLTVT.

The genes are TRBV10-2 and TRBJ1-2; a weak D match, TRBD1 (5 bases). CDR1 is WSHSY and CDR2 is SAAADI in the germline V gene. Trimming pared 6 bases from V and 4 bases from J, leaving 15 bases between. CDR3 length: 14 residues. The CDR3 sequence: CASRGQTVGYGYTF. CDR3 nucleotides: TGCGCCAGCAGGGGTCAGACAGTTGGCTATGGCTACACCTTC.

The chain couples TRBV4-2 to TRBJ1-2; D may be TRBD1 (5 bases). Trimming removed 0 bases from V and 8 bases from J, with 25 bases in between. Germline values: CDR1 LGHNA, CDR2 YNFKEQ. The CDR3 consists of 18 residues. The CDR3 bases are TGTGCCAGCAGCCAAGATCGGACAATGGTAAAGGGGATTAGAGGCTACACCTTC. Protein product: CASSQDRTMVKGIRGYTF.

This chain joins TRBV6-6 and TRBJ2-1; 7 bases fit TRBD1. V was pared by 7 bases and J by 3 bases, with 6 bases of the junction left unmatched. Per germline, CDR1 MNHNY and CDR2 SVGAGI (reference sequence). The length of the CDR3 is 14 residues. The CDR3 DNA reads TGTGCCAGCAAGACAGGGAGTTACTACAATGAGCAGTTCTTC. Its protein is CASKTGSYYNEQFF.

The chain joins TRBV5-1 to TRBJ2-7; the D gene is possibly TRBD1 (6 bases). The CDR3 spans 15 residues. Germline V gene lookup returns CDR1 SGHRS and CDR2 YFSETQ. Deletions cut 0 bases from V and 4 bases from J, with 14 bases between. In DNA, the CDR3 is TGCGCCAGCAGCTTGGAGGCCGGGACAAATTACGAGCAGTACTTC. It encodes CASSLEAGTNYEQYF. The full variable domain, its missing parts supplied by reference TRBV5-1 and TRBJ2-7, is KAGVTQTPRYLIKTRGQQVTLSCSPISGHRSVSWYQQTPGQGLQFLFEYFSETQRNKGNFPGRFSGRQFSNSRSEMNVSTLELGDSALYLCASSLEAGTNYEQYFGPGTRLTVT.

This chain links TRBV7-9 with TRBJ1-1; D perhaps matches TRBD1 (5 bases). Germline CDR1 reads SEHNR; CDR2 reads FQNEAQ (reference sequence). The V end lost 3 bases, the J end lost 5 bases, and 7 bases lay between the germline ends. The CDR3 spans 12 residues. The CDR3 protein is CASSFDSTEAFF. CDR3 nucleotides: TGTGCCAGCAGCTTTGACAGTACTGAAGCTTTCTTT.

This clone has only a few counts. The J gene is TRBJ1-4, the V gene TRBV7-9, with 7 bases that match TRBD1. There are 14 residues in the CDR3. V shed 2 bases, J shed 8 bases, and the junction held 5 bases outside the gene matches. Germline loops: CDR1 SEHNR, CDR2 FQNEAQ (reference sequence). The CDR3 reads CASSLKGGIEKLFF. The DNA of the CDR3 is TGTGCCAGCAGCTTAAAAGGGGGCATAGAAAAACTGTTTTTT.

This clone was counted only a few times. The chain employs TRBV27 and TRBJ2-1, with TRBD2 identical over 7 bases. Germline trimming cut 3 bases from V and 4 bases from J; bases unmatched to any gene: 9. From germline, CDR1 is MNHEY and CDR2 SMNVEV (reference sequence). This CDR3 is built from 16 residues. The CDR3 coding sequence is TGTGCCAGCAGTTTCTCATGGGGAGGGCCTTACAATGAGCAGTTCTTC. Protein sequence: CASSFSWGGPYNEQFF.

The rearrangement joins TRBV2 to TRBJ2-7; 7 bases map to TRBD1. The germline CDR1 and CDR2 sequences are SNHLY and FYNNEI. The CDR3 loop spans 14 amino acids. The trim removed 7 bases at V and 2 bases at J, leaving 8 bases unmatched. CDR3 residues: CASNRQGAAYEQYF. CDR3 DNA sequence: TGTGCCAGCAATCGACAGGGTGCGGCCTACGAGCAGTACTTC. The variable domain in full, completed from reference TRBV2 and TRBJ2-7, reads EPEVTQTPSHQVTQMGQEVILRCVPISNHLYFYWYRQILGQKVEFLVSFYNNEISEKSEIFDDQFSVERPDGSNFTLKIRSTKLEDSAMYFCASNRQGAAYEQYFGPGTRLTVT.

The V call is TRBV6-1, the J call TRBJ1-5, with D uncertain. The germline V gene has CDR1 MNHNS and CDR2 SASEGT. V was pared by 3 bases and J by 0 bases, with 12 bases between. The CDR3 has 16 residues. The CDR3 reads CASSEKAQTSNQPQHF. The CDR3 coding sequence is TGTGCCAGCAGTGAGAAGGCCCAGACTAGCAATCAGCCCCAGCATTTT.